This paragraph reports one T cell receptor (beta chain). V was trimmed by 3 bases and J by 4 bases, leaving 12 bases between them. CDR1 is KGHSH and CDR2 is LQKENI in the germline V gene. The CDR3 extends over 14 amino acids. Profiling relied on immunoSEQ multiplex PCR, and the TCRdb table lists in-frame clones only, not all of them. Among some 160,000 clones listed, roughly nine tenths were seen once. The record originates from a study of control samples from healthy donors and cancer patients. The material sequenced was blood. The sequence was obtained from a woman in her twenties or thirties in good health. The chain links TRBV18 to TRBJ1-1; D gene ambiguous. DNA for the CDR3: TGTGCCAGCTCACCCGGCGCCCCCCCCACTGAAGCTTTCTTT. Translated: CASSPGAPPTEAFF.